The TCR beta chain described here comes from a study of patients and donors after allogeneic stem cell transplantation. This CDR3 has 16 residues. V shed 5 bases, J shed 6 bases, and the junction held 11 bases outside the gene matches. The germline CDR1 and CDR2 sequences are SGHKS and YYEKEE (reference sequence). MiXCR was run by TCRdb on the RT-PCR reads, yielding one entry per CDR3 protein. The data show 150,000 to 250,000 distinct CDR3 sequences, with 41% seen just once and 25% to 35% held by the top ten. The receptor was isolated from a human donor who was either an allogeneic HSCT recipient or a stem cell or donor lymphocyte infusion donor (not recorded which). It is not recorded whose cells these are; they may come from a transplant donor. The chain links TRBV5-5 to TRBJ2-1; 10 bases are a match to TRBD1. Sequencing used blood, either unsorted or a sorted T cell fraction (not recorded which). The CDR3 DNA reads TGTGCCAGCAGTAAACGCGGGACAGGGGATTTCAATGAGCAGTTCTTC. This gives the protein CASSKRGTGDFNEQFF.